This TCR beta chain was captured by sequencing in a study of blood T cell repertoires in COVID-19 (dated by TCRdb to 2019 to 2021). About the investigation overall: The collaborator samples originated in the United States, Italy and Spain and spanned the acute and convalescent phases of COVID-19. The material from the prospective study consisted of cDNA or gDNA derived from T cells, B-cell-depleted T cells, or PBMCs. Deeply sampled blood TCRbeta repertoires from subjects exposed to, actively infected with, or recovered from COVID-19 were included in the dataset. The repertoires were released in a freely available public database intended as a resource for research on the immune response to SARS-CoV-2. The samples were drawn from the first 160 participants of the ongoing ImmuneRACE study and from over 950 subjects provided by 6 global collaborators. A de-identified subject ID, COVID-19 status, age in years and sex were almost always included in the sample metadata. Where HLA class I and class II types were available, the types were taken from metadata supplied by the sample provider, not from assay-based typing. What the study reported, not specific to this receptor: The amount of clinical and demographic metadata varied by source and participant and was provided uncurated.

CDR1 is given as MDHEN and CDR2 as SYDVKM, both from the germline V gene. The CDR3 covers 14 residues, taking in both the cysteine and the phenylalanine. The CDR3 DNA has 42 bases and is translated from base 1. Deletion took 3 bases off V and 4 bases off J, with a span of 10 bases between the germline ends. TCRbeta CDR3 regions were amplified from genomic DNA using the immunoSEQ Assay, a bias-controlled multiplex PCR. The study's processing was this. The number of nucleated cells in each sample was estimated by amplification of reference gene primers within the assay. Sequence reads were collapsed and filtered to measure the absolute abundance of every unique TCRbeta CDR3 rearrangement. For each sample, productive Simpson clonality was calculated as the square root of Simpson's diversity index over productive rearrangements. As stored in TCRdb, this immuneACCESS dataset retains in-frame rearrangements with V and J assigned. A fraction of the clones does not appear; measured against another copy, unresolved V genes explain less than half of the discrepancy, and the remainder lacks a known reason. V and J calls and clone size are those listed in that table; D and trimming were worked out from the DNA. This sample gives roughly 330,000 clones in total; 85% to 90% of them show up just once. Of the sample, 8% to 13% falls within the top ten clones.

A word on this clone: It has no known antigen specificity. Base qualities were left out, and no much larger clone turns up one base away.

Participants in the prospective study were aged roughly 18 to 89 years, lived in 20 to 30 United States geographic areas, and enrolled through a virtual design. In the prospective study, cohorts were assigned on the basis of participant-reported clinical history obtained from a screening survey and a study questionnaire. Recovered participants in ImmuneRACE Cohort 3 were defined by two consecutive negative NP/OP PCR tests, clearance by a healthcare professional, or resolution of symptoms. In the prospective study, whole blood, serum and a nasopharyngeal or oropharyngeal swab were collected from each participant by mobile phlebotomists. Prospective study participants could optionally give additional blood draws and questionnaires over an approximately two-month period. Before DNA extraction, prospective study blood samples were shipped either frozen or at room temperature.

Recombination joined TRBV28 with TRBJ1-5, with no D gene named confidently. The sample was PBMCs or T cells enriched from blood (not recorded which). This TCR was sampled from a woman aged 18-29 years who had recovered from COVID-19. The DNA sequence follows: TGTGCCAGCAGTTTGGCCCTTGGTAATCAGCCCCAGCATTTT. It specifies CASSLALGNQPQHF.